The clone carrying this TCR beta chain appeared many times. As yet, its antigen is unknown. The data were taken from a study of Graves' ophthalmopathy and Graves' hyperthyroidism. CDR3 length equals 16 residues. Trimming left V 0 bases short and J 0 bases short, with 12 bases between. Germline V lookup: CDR1 LNHNV, CDR2 YYDKDF (reference sequence). Amplifying from RNA transcripts, the study obtained TCR beta CDR3 regions. HTBI primers were employed in first-round RT-PCR, then a second-round multiplex PCR followed. Via MiXCR, TCRdb re-called the multiplex PCR reads, giving one row per CDR3 protein. This table has 740,000 or so distinct CDR3 sequences, 40% appearing once. Overall study results and limits: Blood also contained most of the expanded thyroid clonotypes above 0.001 frequency. With about 71% sensitivity and over 72% specificity, the model predicted ophthalmopathy progression.

Ophthalmopathic donors had moderate-to-severe activity, CAS ≥3 and NOSPECS ≥4, with disease that had lasted under 3 months. The rearrangement uses TRBV15 and TRBJ2-7; the D is unclear. Sequencing was performed on peripheral blood. This receptor was identified in an adult man with Graves' ophthalmopathy. In nucleotides, the CDR3 is TGTGCCACCAGCAGAGACCGGACCTTAACCTCCTACGAGCAGTACTTC. Translation gives CATSRDRTLTSYEQYF.